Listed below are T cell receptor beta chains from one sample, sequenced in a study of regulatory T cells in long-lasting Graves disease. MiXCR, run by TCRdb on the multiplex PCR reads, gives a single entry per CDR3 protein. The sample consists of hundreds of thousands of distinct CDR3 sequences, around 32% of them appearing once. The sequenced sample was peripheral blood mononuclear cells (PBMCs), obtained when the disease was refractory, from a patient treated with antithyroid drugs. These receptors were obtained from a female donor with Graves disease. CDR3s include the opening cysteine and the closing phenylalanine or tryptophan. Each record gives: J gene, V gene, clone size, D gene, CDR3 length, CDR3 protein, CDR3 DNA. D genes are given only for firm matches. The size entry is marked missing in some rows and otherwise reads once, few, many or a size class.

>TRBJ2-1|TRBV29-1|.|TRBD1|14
CSLEGQREYNEQFF
TGCAGCCTTGAGGGACAGAGAGAATACAATGAGCAGTTCTTC
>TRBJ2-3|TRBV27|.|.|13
CASGGASTDTQYF
TGTGCCAGCGGTGGAGCCAGCACAGATACGCAGTATTTT
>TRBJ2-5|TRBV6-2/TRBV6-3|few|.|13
CASRKGLGETQYF
TGTGCCAGCCGGAAGGGCCTCGGGGAGACCCAGTACTTC
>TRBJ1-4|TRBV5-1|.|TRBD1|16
CASSLGPGQGEEKLFF
TGCGCCAGCAGCTTGGGCCCCGGACAGGGTGAAGAAAAACTGTTTTTT
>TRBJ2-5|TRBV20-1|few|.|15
CSARAPAGYQETQYF
TGCAGTGCTAGAGCCCCTGCAGGGTACCAAGAGACCCAGTACTTC
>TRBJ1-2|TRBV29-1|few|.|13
CSVLSPNDMGYTF
TGCAGCGTTCTCAGTCCAAATGATATGGGCTACACCTTC
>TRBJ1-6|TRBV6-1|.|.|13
CASILGRNSPLHF
.
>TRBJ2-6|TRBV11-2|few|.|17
CASSRTTGHSGANVLTF
TGTGCCAGCAGCAGGACGACAGGACACTCTGGGGCCAACGTCCTGACTTTC
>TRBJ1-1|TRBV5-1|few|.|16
CASSLGFRRMNTEAFF
TGCGCCAGCAGCTTGGGGTTCAGGAGAATGAACACTGAAGCTTTCTTT
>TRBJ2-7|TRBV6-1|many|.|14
CASSPGRASYEQYF
TGTGCCAGCAGCCCCGGACGGGCGTCCTACGAGCAGTACTTC
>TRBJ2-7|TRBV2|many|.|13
CASTVDGIYEQYF
TGTGCCAGCACCGTTGACGGAATATACGAGCAGTACTTC
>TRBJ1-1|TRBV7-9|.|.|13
CASFGGGDTEAFF
TGTGCTTCGTTCGGGGGGGGAGATACTGAAGCTTTCTTT
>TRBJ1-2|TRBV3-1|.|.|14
CASSPTDGNYGYTF
TGTGCCAGCAGCCCCACCGACGGGAACTATGGCTACACCTTC
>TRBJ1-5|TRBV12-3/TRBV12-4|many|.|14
CASSLAENNQPQHF
TGTGCCAGCAGTTTAGCAGAAAACAATCAGCCCCAGCATTTT
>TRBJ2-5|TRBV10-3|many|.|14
CAISESVGGETQYF
TGTGCCATCAGTGAGTCTGTGGGTGGTGAGACCCAGTACTTC
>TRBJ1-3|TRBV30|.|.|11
CAWSVRDAIYF
TGTGCCTGGAGTGTAAGGGACGCCATATATTTT
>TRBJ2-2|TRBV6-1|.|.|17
CASRYDAGPPNTGELFF
TGTGCCAGCAGATACGACGCGGGGCCTCCGAACACCGGGGAGCTGTTTTTT
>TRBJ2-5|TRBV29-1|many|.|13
CSGAWGVEETQYF
TGCAGCGGCGCATGGGGGGTCGAGGAGACCCAGTACTTC
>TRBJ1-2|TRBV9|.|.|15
CASSVGGRGSSGYTF
TGTGCCAGCAGCGTAGGAGGGCGGGGGTCGAGTGGCTACACCTTC
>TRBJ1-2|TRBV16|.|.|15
CASSPSVSSKDGYTF
TGTGCCAGCAGCCCCTCCGTCAGCTCCAAAGATGGCTACACCTTC
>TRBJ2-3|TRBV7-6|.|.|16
CASSLVSGASTDTQYF
TGTGCCAGCAGCTTAGTTAGCGGAGCTAGCACAGATACGCAGTATTTT
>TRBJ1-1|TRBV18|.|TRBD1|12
CASSPLQGEAFF
TGTGCCAGCTCACCATTACAGGGGGAAGCTTTCTTT
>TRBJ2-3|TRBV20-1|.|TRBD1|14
CSARSTGFTDTQYF
TGCAGTGCTAGATCGACAGGGTTCACAGATACGCAGTATTTT
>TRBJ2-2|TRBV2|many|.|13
CASSRTATGELFF
TGTGCCAGCTCCAGGACAGCCACCGGGGAGCTGTTTTTT
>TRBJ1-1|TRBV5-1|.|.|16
CASSLVRVEGHTEAFF
TGCGCCAGCAGCTTGGTCAGGGTCGAGGGACACACTGAAGCTTTCTTT
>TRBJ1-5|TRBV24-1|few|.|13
CATSDHSNQPQHF
TGTGCCACCAGTGATCATAGCAATCAGCCCCAGCATTTT
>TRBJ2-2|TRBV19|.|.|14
CASSSGGDTGELFF
TGTGCCAGTAGTTCCGGGGGCGACACCGGGGAGCTGTTTTTT
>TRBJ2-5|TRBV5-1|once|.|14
CASSARLGPETQYF
TGCGCCAGCAGCGCCCGACTAGGACCGGAGACCCAGTACTTC
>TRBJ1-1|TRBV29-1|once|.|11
CSPAVGTEAFF
TGCAGCCCCGCCGTAGGTACTGAAGCTTTCTTT
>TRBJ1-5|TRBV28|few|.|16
CASNPQVSYSNQPQHF
TGTGCCAGCAATCCACAGGTTTCTTATAGCAATCAGCCCCAGCATTTT
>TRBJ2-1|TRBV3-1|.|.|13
CASSQRARGEQFF
TGTGCCAGCAGCCAACGCGCCAGGGGTGAGCAGTTCTTC
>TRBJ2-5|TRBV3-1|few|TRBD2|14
CASSQSAGVETQYF
TGTGCCAGCAGCCAATCCGCGGGAGTGGAGACCCAGTACTTC
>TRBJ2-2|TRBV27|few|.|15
CASRLEGVKTGELFF
TGTGCCAGCCGCCTGGAGGGAGTAAAGACCGGGGAGCTGTTTTTT
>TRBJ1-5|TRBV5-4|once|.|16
CASSQVATDSNQPQHF
TGTGCCAGCAGCCAGGTCGCGACCGATAGCAATCAGCCCCAGCATTTT
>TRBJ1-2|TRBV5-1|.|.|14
CASSLHGEGYGYTF
TGCGCCAGCAGCTTGCACGGGGAAGGCTATGGCTACACCTTC
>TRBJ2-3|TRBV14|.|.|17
CASSQDCHRASTDTQYF
TGTGCCAGCAGCCAAGATTGTCACAGGGCTAGCACAGATACGCAGTATTTT
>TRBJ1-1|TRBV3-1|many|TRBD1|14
CASSRDRGHTEAFF
TGTGCCAGCAGCCGTGACAGGGGGCACACTGAAGCTTTCTTT
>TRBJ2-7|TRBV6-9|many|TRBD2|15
CASSYTGGLSYEQYF
TGTGCCAGCAGTTACACGGGAGGGCTCTCCTACGAGCAGTACTTC
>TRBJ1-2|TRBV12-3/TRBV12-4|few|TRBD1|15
CASSPKGQGYYGYTF
TGTGCCAGCAGTCCTAAGGGACAGGGCTACTATGGCTACACCTTC
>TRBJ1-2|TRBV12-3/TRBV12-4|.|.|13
CASSFGPDDGYTF
TGTGCCAGCAGTTTTGGGCCCGACGATGGCTACACCTTC
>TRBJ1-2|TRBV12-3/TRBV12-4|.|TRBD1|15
CASRGTGGATYGYTF
TGTGCCAGCAGAGGGACAGGGGGCGCGACCTATGGCTACACCTTC
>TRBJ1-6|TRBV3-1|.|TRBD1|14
CASSPDRDGSPLHF
TGTGCCAGCAGCCCGGACAGGGACGGATCACCCCTCCACTTT
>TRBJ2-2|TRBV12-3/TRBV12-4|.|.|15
CASSMGPGNTGELFF
TGTGCCAGCAGCATGGGTCCGGGGAACACCGGGGAGCTGTTTTTT
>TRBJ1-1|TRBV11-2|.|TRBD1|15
CASSTRDRSSTEAFF
TGTGCCAGCAGCACCCGGGACAGAAGTAGCACTGAAGCTTTCTTT
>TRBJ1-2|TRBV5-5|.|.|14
CASSMTELNYGYTF
TGTGCCAGCAGCATGACAGAGTTAAACTATGGCTACACCTTC
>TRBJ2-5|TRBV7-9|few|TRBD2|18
CASSLRPTSGRRGETQYF
TGTGCCAGCAGCTTACGCCCGACTAGCGGGAGACGGGGAGAGACCCAGTACTTC
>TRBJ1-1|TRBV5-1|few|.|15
CASSLDGGRGTEAFF
TGCGCCAGCAGCTTGGACGGGGGGCGAGGGACTGAAGCTTTCTTT
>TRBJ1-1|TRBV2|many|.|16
CASSEARVSLNTEAFF
TGTGCCAGCAGTGAAGCGCGGGTCAGCTTGAACACTGAAGCTTTCTTT
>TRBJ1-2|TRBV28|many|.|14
CASSAYYRRYGYTF
TGTGCCAGCAGTGCCTATTACCGACGCTATGGCTACACCTTC
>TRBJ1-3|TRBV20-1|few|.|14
CSARWAYSGNTIYF
TGCAGTGCTAGATGGGCGTACTCTGGAAACACCATATATTTT
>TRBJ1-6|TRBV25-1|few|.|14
CASNQGISNSPLHF
TGTGCCAGCAACCAGGGAATCTCTAATTCACCCCTCCACTTT
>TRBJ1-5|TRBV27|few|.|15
CASSLRRTNNQPQHF
TGTGCCAGCAGTTTACGGCGCACCAACAATCAGCCCCAGCATTTT
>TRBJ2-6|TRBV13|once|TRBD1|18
CASSPRGQAELGANVLTF
TGTGCCAGCAGCCCCCGAGGACAGGCAGAACTCGGGGCCAACGTCCTGACTTTC
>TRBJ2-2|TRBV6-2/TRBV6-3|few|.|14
CASSSTRFTGELFF
TGTGCCAGCAGTTCCACTAGGTTCACCGGGGAGCTGTTTTTT
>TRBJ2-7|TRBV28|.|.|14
CASSHGGVSYEQYF
TGTGCCAGCAGTCATGGGGGTGTTTCCTACGAGCAGTACTTC